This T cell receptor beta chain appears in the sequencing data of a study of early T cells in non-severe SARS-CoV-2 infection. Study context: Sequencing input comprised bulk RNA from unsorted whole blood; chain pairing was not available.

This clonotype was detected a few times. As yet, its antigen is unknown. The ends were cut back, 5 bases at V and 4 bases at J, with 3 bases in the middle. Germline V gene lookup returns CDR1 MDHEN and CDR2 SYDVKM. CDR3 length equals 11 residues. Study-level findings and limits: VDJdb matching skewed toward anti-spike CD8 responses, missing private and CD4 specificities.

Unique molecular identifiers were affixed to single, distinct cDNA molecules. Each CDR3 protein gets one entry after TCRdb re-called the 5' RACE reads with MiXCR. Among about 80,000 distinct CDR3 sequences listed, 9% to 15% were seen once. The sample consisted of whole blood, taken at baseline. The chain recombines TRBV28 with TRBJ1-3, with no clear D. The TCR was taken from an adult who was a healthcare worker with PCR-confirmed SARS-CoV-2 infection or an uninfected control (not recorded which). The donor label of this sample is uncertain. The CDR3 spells CASSLGNTIYF. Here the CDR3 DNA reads TGTGCCAGCAGTCTAGGAAACACCATATATTTT.